This T cell receptor beta chain was recorded in a study of neoadjuvant anti-PD-1 for oral cavity cancer. The overall study: Nivolumab at 3 mg/kg was mostly given biweekly, three to four doses, pre-surgery. Around day 43, patients without progression received a fourth nivolumab dose before surgery.

Time point specified: after neoadjuvant nivolumab, at surgical resection. Overall study results and limits: Post-nivolumab, blood T cell clonality was significantly elevated in non-responders.

Profiling relied on immunoSEQ multiplex PCR, and the TCRdb table lists in-frame clones only, not all of them. The sample lists 14,000 or so clones, roughly 71% occurring once. Comments on this clone: Antigen: not known.

The CDR3 loop spans 10 amino acids. The V gene is TRBV21-1, the J gene TRBJ2-7; no check of the table's D call, TRBD2, against the DNA was made. TRBV21-1 is termed a pseudogene. The origin of this receptor is a person between 35 and 79 years old with oral cavity squamous cell carcinoma. The sample in question was PBMCs, obtained after nivolumab (anti-PD-1) treatment. The CDR3 DNA sequence: TGTGCCAGCAGCTGGGACTCGCGGTACTTC. This gives the protein CASSWDSRYF.